This is a list of T cell receptor beta chains from one sample in a study of response to subunit inactivated influenza vaccine. Via MiXCR, TCRdb re-called the RT-PCR reads, giving one row per CDR3 protein. This repertoire shows about half a million distinct CDR3 sequences, approximately 10% found once; its top ten account for approximately 12%. The material sequenced was PBMCs from blood, taken about 6 weeks after vaccination. These receptors were collected from a man aged 50-60 years who received an inactivated influenza vaccine. Both conserved end residues are trimmed from each CDR3. Rows may omit the clone size; those that give it use once, few, many or a size class.

clone_size: few; cdr3_length: 15; j_call: TRBJ1-6; v_call: TRBV27; cdr3_aa: ASSLGQLSSYNSPLH
clone_size: few; cdr3_length: 14; j_call: TRBJ1-3; v_call: TRBV4-3; cdr3_aa: ASSQDVGVPGNTIY
clone_size: .; cdr3_length: 14; j_call: TRBJ2-5; v_call: TRBV7-8; cdr3_aa: ASSLPRTGGQETQY
clone_size: few; cdr3_length: 9; j_call: TRBJ2-1; v_call: TRBV7-2; cdr3_aa: ASSRTDQQF
clone_size: few; cdr3_length: 14; j_call: TRBJ2-2; v_call: TRBV3-1; cdr3_aa: ASSQHSGKNTGELF
clone_size: .; cdr3_length: 13; j_call: TRBJ2-6; v_call: TRBV3-1; cdr3_aa: ASSQVISGANVLT
clone_size: .; cdr3_length: 13; j_call: TRBJ2-3; v_call: TRBV6-1; cdr3_aa: ASSHTSVKRDTQY
clone_size: few; cdr3_length: 10; j_call: TRBJ1-2; v_call: TRBV11-2; cdr3_aa: ASSEESYGYT
clone_size: few; cdr3_length: 15; j_call: TRBJ2-3; v_call: TRBV3-1; cdr3_aa: ASSRPTGGLSTDTQY
clone_size: .; cdr3_length: 15; j_call: TRBJ2-6; v_call: TRBV28; cdr3_aa: ASSSDSESSGANVLT
clone_size: .; cdr3_length: 14; j_call: TRBJ2-3; v_call: TRBV5-1; cdr3_aa: ASSRLIQGTADTQY
clone_size: few; cdr3_length: 14; j_call: TRBJ2-3; v_call: TRBV7-8; cdr3_aa: ASSLLAGAYTDTQY
clone_size: few; cdr3_length: 16; j_call: TRBJ2-1; v_call: TRBV6-1; cdr3_aa: ASSDGLAGGEAYNEQF
clone_size: few; cdr3_length: 11; j_call: TRBJ1-2; v_call: TRBV29-1; cdr3_aa: STAGDSNYGYT
clone_size: many; cdr3_length: 11; j_call: TRBJ2-5; v_call: TRBV5-1; cdr3_aa: ASSTGRGETQY
clone_size: .; cdr3_length: 13; j_call: TRBJ1-6; v_call: TRBV20-1; cdr3_aa: SARGEDLWNSPLH
clone_size: few; cdr3_length: 13; j_call: TRBJ2-7; v_call: TRBV7-9; cdr3_aa: ASSPRQVSSYEQY
clone_size: few; cdr3_length: 14; j_call: TRBJ2-1; v_call: TRBV6-1; cdr3_aa: ASTAVAGGPLSEQF
clone_size: many; cdr3_length: 15; j_call: TRBJ1-5; v_call: TRBV12-3/TRBV12-4; cdr3_aa: ASSLTPSASRNQPQH
clone_size: few; cdr3_length: 13; j_call: TRBJ2-3; v_call: TRBV11-2; cdr3_aa: ASSLELAGKGTQY
clone_size: .; cdr3_length: 13; j_call: TRBJ2-5; v_call: TRBV20-1; cdr3_aa: SARDVDRGDETQY
clone_size: many; cdr3_length: 11; j_call: TRBJ2-7; v_call: TRBV27; cdr3_aa: ASRVLQGYEQY
clone_size: .; cdr3_length: 11; j_call: TRBJ2-5; v_call: TRBV5-1; cdr3_aa: ASSLKDLQTQY
clone_size: few; cdr3_length: 13; j_call: TRBJ2-1; v_call: TRBV4-3; cdr3_aa: ASSQEDRGLHEQF
clone_size: few; cdr3_length: 13; j_call: TRBJ1-2; v_call: TRBV4-3; cdr3_aa: ASSQEQGANYGYT
clone_size: .; cdr3_length: 11; j_call: TRBJ2-7; v_call: TRBV20-1; cdr3_aa: SARDGFWYEQY
clone_size: few; cdr3_length: 13; j_call: TRBJ1-3; v_call: TRBV11-2; cdr3_aa: ASSQAPSSGNTIY
clone_size: many; cdr3_length: 11; j_call: TRBJ2-3; v_call: TRBV7-2; cdr3_aa: ASSLAKADTQY
clone_size: many; cdr3_length: 11; j_call: TRBJ2-7; v_call: TRBV24-1; cdr3_aa: ATSGDLSYEQY
clone_size: .; cdr3_length: 12; j_call: TRBJ2-1; v_call: TRBV3-1; cdr3_aa: ASSPVFIGNEQF
clone_size: once; cdr3_length: 17; j_call: TRBJ2-7; v_call: TRBV7-8; cdr3_aa: ASSLDGLAVFLPSYEQY
clone_size: .; cdr3_length: 13; j_call: TRBJ2-2; v_call: TRBV7-2; cdr3_aa: ASSLGTGFGGELF
clone_size: few; cdr3_length: 13; j_call: TRBJ2-1; v_call: TRBV20-1; cdr3_aa: SARDLGGGAYEQF
clone_size: few; cdr3_length: 13; j_call: TRBJ2-1; v_call: TRBV12-3/TRBV12-4; cdr3_aa: ASSFRLTAGAEQF
clone_size: many; cdr3_length: 20; j_call: TRBJ1-3; v_call: TRBV4-2; cdr3_aa: ASSQVTGRALSAPLSGNTIY
clone_size: .; cdr3_length: 18; j_call: TRBJ2-1; v_call: TRBV7-6; cdr3_aa: ASSLARGGGPLSSYNEQF
clone_size: .; cdr3_length: 11; j_call: TRBJ2-2; v_call: TRBV30; cdr3_aa: ASAGPQGGELF
clone_size: .; cdr3_length: 12; j_call: TRBJ2-5; v_call: TRBV12-3/TRBV12-4; cdr3_aa: ASSRLAVDGTQY
clone_size: few; cdr3_length: 14; j_call: TRBJ2-3; v_call: TRBV4-3; cdr3_aa: ASSPTGTGGWDTQY
clone_size: .; cdr3_length: 18; j_call: TRBJ2-1; v_call: TRBV9; cdr3_aa: ASSVSGGNTLRSSYNEQF
clone_size: .; cdr3_length: 12; j_call: TRBJ2-6; v_call: TRBV28; cdr3_aa: ASRGVSGANVLT
clone_size: few; cdr3_length: 12; j_call: TRBJ1-1; v_call: TRBV11-2; cdr3_aa: ASSFGTGYTEAF
clone_size: few; cdr3_length: 12; j_call: TRBJ2-1; v_call: TRBV7-2; cdr3_aa: ASSLDSPGRALF
clone_size: .; cdr3_length: 13; j_call: TRBJ1-5; v_call: TRBV20-1; cdr3_aa: SARYTGMSNQPQH
clone_size: few; cdr3_length: 13; j_call: TRBJ1-4; v_call: TRBV12-3/TRBV12-4; cdr3_aa: ASSNPDRGREKLF
clone_size: .; cdr3_length: 15; j_call: TRBJ2-3; v_call: TRBV12-3/TRBV12-4; cdr3_aa: ASSSATTGRYTDTQY
clone_size: .; cdr3_length: 14; j_call: TRBJ1-4; v_call: TRBV6-2/TRBV6-3; cdr3_aa: ASSYLGSSTNEKLF
clone_size: few; cdr3_length: 15; j_call: TRBJ2-7; v_call: TRBV7-8; cdr3_aa: ASSWDSGGRNSYEQY
clone_size: few; cdr3_length: 11; j_call: TRBJ2-3; v_call: TRBV20-1; cdr3_aa: SVARFSTDTQY
clone_size: many; cdr3_length: 13; j_call: TRBJ2-1; v_call: TRBV7-9; cdr3_aa: ASSLASGRRNEQF
clone_size: few; cdr3_length: 13; j_call: TRBJ2-3; v_call: TRBV5-1; cdr3_aa: ASSLTGRQRHGKY
clone_size: .; cdr3_length: 16; j_call: TRBJ1-3; v_call: TRBV12-2; cdr3_aa: ASRLSFPAQGAKGTIY
clone_size: .; cdr3_length: 12; j_call: TRBJ2-2; v_call: TRBV5-1; cdr3_aa: ASSLVAEAGELF
clone_size: many; cdr3_length: 13; j_call: TRBJ2-1; v_call: TRBV7-9; cdr3_aa: ASSLEHYAYNEQF
clone_size: .; cdr3_length: 10; j_call: TRBJ2-1; v_call: TRBV29-1; cdr3_aa: SVGLGGNEQF
clone_size: .; cdr3_length: 12; j_call: TRBJ2-7; v_call: TRBV20-1; cdr3_aa: SAPTQGPLYEQY
clone_size: .; cdr3_length: 14; j_call: TRBJ2-5; v_call: TRBV25-1; cdr3_aa: ASSRTSGSGDETQY